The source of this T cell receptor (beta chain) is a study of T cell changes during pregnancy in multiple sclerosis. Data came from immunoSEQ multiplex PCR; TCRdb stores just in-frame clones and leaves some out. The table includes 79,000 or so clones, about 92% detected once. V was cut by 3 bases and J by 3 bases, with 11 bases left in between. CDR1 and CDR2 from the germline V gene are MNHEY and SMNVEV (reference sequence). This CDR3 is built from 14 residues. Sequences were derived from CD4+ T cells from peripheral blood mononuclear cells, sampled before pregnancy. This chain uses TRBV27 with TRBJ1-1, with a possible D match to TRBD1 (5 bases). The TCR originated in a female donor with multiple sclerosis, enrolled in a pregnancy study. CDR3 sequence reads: CASSLAGVYTEAFF. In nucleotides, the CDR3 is TGTGCCAGCAGTTTGGCGGGGGTTTACACTGAAGCTTTCTTT.